The 21 T cell receptor beta chains given below trace back to one sample, sequenced in a study of cytomegalovirus exposure and HLA in healthy donors. The PCR made use of 60 Vbeta and 13 Jbeta primers. Clones were sequenced by immunoSEQ multiplex PCR, and TCRdb holds only the in-frame ones, with some missing. The sample consists of 150,000 to 180,000 clones, around 79% of them appearing once. Sequencing used PBMCs. Every receptor here comes from a man aged 18 to 35 in good health and CMV-seronegative.

The V gene is TRBV11-2, the J gene TRBJ2-1; D unresolved. Germline V gene lookup returns CDR1 SGHAT and CDR2 FQNNGV. CDR3 size: 11 residues. The V gene lost 6 bases and the J gene lost 8 bases, with 8 bases spanning the gap. CDR3 in DNA: TGTGCCAGCAGGAGGAAGGATGAGCAGTTCTTC. Protein product: CASRRKDEQFF.

The rearrangement joins TRBV10-3 to TRBJ2-7, with D perhaps TRBD1 (6 bases). The CDR3 length is 13 residues. V dropped 2 bases and J dropped 3 bases, with 8 bases sitting between them. The germline CDR1 and CDR2 sequences are ENHRY and SYGVKD. CDR3 in amino acids: CAISEDRFYEQYF. The CDR3 DNA follows: TGTGCCATCAGTGAGGACAGGTTCTACGAGCAGTACTTC.

This chain uses TRBV27 with TRBJ1-2; D possibly corresponds to TRBD1 (5 bases). This CDR3 is built from 15 residues. Germline CDR1 and CDR2: MNHEY and SMNVEV (reference sequence). Trimming took off 2 bases at V and 4 bases at J, with 14 bases between the two ends. For the CDR3, the DNA is TGTGCCAGCAGTTTACTGGGGGGAAATGGCTATGGCTACACCTTC. Its translation is CASSLLGGNGYGYTF.

V is TRBV28 and J is TRBJ2-7; 7 bases are shared with TRBD1. The V gene end was trimmed by 7 bases and the J gene end by 5 bases; junction bases not matched to a gene: 5. Germline assignment: CDR1 MDHEN and CDR2 SYDVKM. The CDR3 has 12 residues. CDR3 sequence (DNA): TGTGCCAGCACCACAGGGGCCAACGAGCAGTACTTC. This codes for CASTTGANEQYF. Full variable domain (missing parts from reference TRBV28 and TRBJ2-7): DVKVTQSSRYLVKRTGEKVFLECVQDMDHENMFWYRQDPGLGLRLIYFSYDVKMKEKGDIPEGYSVSREKKERFSLILESASTNQTSMYLCASTTGANEQYFGPGTRLTVT.

A single count supports this clone. This chain joins TRBV4-1 and TRBJ1-5, with a weak D call TRBD1 (6 bases). The CDR3 totals 15 residues. CDR1 and CDR2 (germline): MGHRA, YSYEKL. V dropped 0 bases and J dropped 9 bases, with 15 bases sitting between them. The CDR3 nucleotides are TGCGCCAGCAGCCAAGAAGTGGGGGCTATCAGGCCCCAGCATTTT. As protein: CASSQEVGAIRPQHF.

This clone appeared once. V gene TRBV19 combines with J gene TRBJ2-7; 8 positions agree with TRBD2. The germline V gene has CDR1 LNHDA and CDR2 SQIVND (reference sequence). The CDR3 extends over 15 amino acids. The V segment lost 3 bases and the J segment 4 bases; nucleotides outside the gene matches: 8. This chain's CDR3 is CASSIGTPGGYEQYF. The CDR3 DNA reads as TGTGCCAGTAGTATCGGGACGCCGGGGGGGTACGAGCAGTACTTC.

The chain combines TRBV10-2 with TRBJ2-7; D might be TRBD2 (6 bases). This CDR3 comprises 15 residues. The germline V gene has CDR1 WSHSY and CDR2 SAAADI. The V gene lost 5 bases and the J gene lost 0 bases, with 14 bases spanning the gap. The CDR3 bases are TGCGCCAGCAGTTACACTCGGGGACTCTCCTACGAGCAGTACTTC. This encodes CASSYTRGLSYEQYF.

This chain joins TRBV7-2 and TRBJ1-4, with TRBD1 identical over 7 bases. The CDR3 is made up of 15 amino acids. Trimming took 5 bases from V and 6 from J; bases not matched to a gene: 9. In germline, CDR1 is SGHTA, CDR2 FQGNSA. CDR3 protein: CASSVGRGPDEKLFF. CDR3 nucleotide sequence: TGTGCCAGCAGCGTCGGGAGGGGGCCGGATGAAAAACTGTTTTTT.

The rearrangement joins TRBV5-4 to TRBJ2-7; D is possibly TRBD1 (6 bases). V was shortened by 8 bases and J by 1 base, with 16 bases between the two germline ends. This CDR3 has 14 amino acids. The germline V gene encodes CDR1 SGHNT and CDR2 YYREEE (reference sequence). CDR3 sequence reads: CASRDTSGSYEQYF. As DNA, the CDR3 is TGTGCCAGTCGGGACACGTCGGGTTCCTACGAGCAGTACTTC.

This clone was recorded only once. The chain links TRBV9 to TRBJ2-3; 7 nucleotides agree with TRBD2. With 4 bases clipped from V and 0 bases from J, the junction kept 5 bases outside the gene matches. Per germline, CDR1 SGDLS and CDR2 YYNGEE. The CDR3 covers 15 residues. CDR3 loop: CASSPWGGSTDTQYF. DNA for the CDR3: TGTGCCAGCAGCCCATGGGGGGGTAGCACAGATACGCAGTATTTT.

This clone was counted ten times or more. The V and J genes are TRBV5-4 and TRBJ2-2, with D possibly TRBD2 on 6 matching bases. The CDR3 spans 14 residues. Germline CDR1 is SGHNT and CDR2 is YYREEE (reference sequence). The ends were cut back, 3 bases at V and 6 bases at J, with 12 bases in the middle. CDR3 sequence: CASSSGSRAGELFF. The DNA for the CDR3 is TGTGCCAGCAGCTCCGGGAGTAGGGCCGGGGAGCTGTTTTTT.

The rearrangement joins TRBV19 to TRBJ1-1, with D maybe TRBD1 (5 bases). V was pared by 10 bases and J by 4 bases, with 16 bases between. This CDR3 is built from 13 residues. Germline CDR1 LNHDA, CDR2 SQIVND (reference sequence). CDR3 amino acids: CATKTGVGTEAFF. The CDR3 nucleotides are TGTGCCACCAAGACGGGGGTGGGCACTGAAGCTTTCTTT.

This chain connects TRBV29-1 to TRBJ2-7; D is ambiguous. CDR1 is SQVTM and CDR2 is ANQGSEA in the germline V gene. The CDR3 is 13 amino acids. The V gene lost 0 bases and the J gene lost 6 bases, with 12 bases spanning the gap. CDR3 in amino acids: CSVEDLTVGEQYF. In nucleotides, the CDR3 is TGCAGCGTTGAAGATCTAACAGTGGGCGAGCAGTACTTC.

The sample holds a few counts of this clone. The genes are TRBV29-1 and TRBJ1-2, with D possibly matching TRBD1 (5 bases). Germline V gene lookup returns CDR1 SQVTM and CDR2 ANQGSEA. CDR3 length: 19 amino acids. Trimming pared 0 bases from V and 4 bases from J, leaving 27 bases between. CDR3 loop: CSVEDLFRDGTEGRYGYTF. CDR3 in DNA: TGCAGCGTTGAAGATCTTTTTAGAGATGGGACGGAGGGGCGCTATGGCTACACCTTC.

The chain has TRBV20-1 and TRBJ1-2; D ambiguous. This CDR3 spans 8 amino acids. The V gene's germline CDR1 is DFQATT and CDR2 SNEGSKA (reference sequence). The CDR3 DNA reads TGCAGGGCCCTGGGCTACACCTTC. Its translation is CRALGYTF.

The count of this clone is one. At one end the junction does not follow the germline gene, possibly because of a read error. The chain links TRBV7-9 to TRBJ1-1; D perhaps matches TRBD1 (5 bases). The CDR3 totals 12 residues. Germline lookup yields CDR1 SEHNR and CDR2 FQNEAQ (reference sequence). The CDR3 loop reads CSSRPGGAEAFF. The CDR3 DNA sequence: TGTTCCAGCAGACCGGGGGGAGCGGAAGCTTTCTTT.

This clone was seen more than once but under ten times. This chain links TRBV25-1 with TRBJ2-1; TRBD2 aligns across 9 bases. Per the germline V gene, CDR1 is MGHDK and CDR2 is SYGVNS. Trimming removed 4 bases from V and 6 bases from J; junction bases left unmatched: 4. CDR3 length equals 14 residues. CDR3 sequence: CASSVAGAFNEQFF. CDR3 DNA sequence: TGTGCCAGCAGTGTAGCGGGAGCTTTCAATGAGCAGTTCTTC.

This rearrangement joins TRBV19 to TRBJ2-3, with D possibly TRBD2 on 6 matching bases. Trimming pared 1 base from V and 1 base from J, leaving 15 bases between. Germline CDR1 LNHDA, CDR2 SQIVND (reference sequence). The CDR3 extends over 17 amino acids. CDR3 region: CASSIGGGASGTDTQYF. The CDR3 nucleotides are TGTGCCAGTAGTATAGGGGGAGGAGCGAGCGGCACAGATACGCAGTATTTT.

The genes are TRBV30 and TRBJ2-5, with no clear D. CDR1 GTSNPN and CDR2 SVGIG come from the germline V gene (reference sequence). With 0 bases removed from V and 7 bases from J, the gap between germline ends came to 6 bases. The CDR3 spans 11 residues. The CDR3 DNA is TGTGCCTGGAGTGTACTGAGGACCCAGTACTTC. Protein: CAWSVLRTQYF.

The chain has TRBV5-1 and TRBJ1-4; 8 nucleotides match TRBD1. Germline CDR1 reads SGHRS; CDR2 reads YFSETQ. Trimming at V came to 4 bases and at J to 8 bases, leaving 7 bases not matched to a gene. The CDR3 runs 14 residues. CDR3 in DNA: TGCGCCAGCAGCCCAGGGACAGGAGGAGAAAAACTGTTTTTT. It is translated as CASSPGTGGEKLFF. Full variable domain (remainder filled in from reference TRBV5-1 and TRBJ1-4): KAGVTQTPRYLIKTRGQQVTLSCSPISGHRSVSWYQQTPGQGLQFLFEYFSETQRNKGNFPGRFSGRQFSNSRSEMNVSTLELGDSALYLCASSPGTGGEKLFFGSGTQLSVL.

The rearrangement links TRBV7-2 to TRBJ1-5; D is ambiguous. The length of the CDR3 is 13 residues. The V gene lost 4 bases and the J gene lost 4 bases, with 8 bases spanning the gap. Germline assignment: CDR1 SGHTA and CDR2 FQGNSA. The CDR3 sequence is CASSSEVNQPQHF. In DNA form, the CDR3 reads TGTGCCAGCAGCTCCGAGGTAAATCAGCCCCAGCATTTT. Full variable domain (missing parts from reference TRBV7-2 and TRBJ1-5): GAGVSQSPSNKVTEKGKDVELRCDPISGHTALYWYRQSLGQGLEFLIYFQGNSAPDKSGLPSDRFSAERTGGSVSTLTIQRTQQEDSAVYLCASSSEVNQPQHFGDGTRLSIL.